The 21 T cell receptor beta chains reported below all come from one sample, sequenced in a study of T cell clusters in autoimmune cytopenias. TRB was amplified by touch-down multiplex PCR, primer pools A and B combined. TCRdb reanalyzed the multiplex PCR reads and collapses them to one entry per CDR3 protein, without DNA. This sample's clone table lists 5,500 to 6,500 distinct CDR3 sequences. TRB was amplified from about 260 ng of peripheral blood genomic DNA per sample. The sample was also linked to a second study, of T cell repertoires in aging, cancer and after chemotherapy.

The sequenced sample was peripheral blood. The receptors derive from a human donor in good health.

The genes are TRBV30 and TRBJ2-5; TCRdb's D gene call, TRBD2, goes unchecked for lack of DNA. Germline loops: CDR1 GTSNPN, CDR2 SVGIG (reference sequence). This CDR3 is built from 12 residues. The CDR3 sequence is CAWSRTGETQYF.

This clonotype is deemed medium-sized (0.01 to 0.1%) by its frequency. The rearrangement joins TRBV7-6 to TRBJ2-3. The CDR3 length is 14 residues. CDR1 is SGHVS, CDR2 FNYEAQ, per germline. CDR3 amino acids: CASSLSHSTDTQYF.

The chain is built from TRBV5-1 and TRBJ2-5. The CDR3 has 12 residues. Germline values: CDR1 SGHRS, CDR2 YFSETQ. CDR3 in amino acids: CASSVHRESQYF.

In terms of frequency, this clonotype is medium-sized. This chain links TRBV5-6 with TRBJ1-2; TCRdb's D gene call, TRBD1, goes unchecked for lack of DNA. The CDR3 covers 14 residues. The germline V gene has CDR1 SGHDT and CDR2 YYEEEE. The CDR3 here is CASSPGTEIRGYTF.

The CDR3 reads CASSRRFAREAFF. V and J are TRBV12-3 or TRBV12-4 and TRBJ1-1. CDR3 length equals 13 residues.

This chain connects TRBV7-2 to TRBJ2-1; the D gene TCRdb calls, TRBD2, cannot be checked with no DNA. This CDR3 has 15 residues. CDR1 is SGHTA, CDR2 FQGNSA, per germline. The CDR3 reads CASSKASGGYNEQFF. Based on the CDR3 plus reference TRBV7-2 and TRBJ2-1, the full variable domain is GAGVSQSPSNKVTEKGKDVELRCDPISGHTALYWYRQSLGQGLEFLIYFQGNSAPDKSGLPSDRFSAERTGGSVSTLTIQRTQQEDSAVYLCASSKASGGYNEQFFGPGTRLTVL.

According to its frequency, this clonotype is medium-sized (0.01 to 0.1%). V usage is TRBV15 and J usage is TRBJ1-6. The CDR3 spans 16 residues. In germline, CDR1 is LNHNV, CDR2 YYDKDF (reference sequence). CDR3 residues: CATSSDRDSYNSPLHF.

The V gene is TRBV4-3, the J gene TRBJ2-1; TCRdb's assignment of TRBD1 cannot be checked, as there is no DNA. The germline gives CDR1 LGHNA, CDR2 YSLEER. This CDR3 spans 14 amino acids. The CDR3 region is CASSQDRGGNEQFF.

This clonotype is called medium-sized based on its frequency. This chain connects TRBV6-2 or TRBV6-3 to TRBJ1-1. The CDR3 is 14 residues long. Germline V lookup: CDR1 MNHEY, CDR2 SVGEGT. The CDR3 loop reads CASSYLTDVRGAFF.

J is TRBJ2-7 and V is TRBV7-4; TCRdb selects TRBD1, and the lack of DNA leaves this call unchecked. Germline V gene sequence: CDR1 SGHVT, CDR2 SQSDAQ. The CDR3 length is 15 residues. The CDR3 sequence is CASSSAQGDAYEQYF. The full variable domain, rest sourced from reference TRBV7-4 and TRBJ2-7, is GAGVSQSPRYKVAKRGRDVALRCDSISGHVTLYWYRQTLGQGSEVLTYSQSDAQRDKSGRPSGRFSAERPERSVSTLKIQRTEQGDSAVYLCASSSAQGDAYEQYFGPGTRLTVT.

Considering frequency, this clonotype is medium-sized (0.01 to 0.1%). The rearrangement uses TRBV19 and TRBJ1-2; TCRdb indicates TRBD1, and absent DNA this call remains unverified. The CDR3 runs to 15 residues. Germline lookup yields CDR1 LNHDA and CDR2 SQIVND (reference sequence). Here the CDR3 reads CASSIAGATNYGYTF.

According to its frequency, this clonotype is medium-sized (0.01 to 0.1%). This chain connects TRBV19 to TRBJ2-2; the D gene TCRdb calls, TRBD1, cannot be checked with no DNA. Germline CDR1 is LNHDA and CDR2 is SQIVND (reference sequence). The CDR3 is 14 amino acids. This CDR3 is CASSWAGDTGELFF. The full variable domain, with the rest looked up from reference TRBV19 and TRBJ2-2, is DGGITQSPKYLFRKEGQNVTLSCEQNLNHDAMYWYRQDPGQGLRLIYYSQIVNDFQKGDIAEGYSVSREKKESFPLTVTSAQKNPTAFYLCASSWAGDTGELFFGEGSRLTVL.

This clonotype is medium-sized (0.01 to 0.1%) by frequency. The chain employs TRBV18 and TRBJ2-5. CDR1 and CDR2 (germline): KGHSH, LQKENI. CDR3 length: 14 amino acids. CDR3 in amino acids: CASSPRLGAETQYF.

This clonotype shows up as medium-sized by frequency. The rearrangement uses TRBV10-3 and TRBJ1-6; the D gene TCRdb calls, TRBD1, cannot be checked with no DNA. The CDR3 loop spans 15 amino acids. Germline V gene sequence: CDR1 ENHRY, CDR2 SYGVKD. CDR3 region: CAISESSRQNSPLHF.

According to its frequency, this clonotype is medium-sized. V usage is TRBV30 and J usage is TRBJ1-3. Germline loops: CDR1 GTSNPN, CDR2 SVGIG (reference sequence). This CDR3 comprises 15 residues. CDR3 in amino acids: CAWSVPGLGGNTIYF. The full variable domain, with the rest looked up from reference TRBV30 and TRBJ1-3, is SQTIHQWPATLVQPVGSPLSLECTVEGTSNPNLYWYRQAAGRGLQLLFYSVGIGQISSEVPQNLSASRPQDRQFILSSKKLLLSDSGFYLCAWSVPGLGGNTIYFGEGSWLTVV.

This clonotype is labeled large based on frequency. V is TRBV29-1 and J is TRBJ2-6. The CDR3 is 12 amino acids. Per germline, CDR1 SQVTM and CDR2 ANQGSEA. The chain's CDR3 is CSVSSGANVLTF.

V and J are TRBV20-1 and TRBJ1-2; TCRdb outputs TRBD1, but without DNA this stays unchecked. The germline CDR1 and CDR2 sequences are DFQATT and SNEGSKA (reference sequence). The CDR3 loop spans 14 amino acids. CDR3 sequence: CSKGRLSGDYGYTF.

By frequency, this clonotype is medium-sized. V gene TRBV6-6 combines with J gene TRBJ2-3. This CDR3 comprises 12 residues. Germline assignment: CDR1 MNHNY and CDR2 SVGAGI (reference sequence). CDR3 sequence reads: CASKMRTDTQYF.

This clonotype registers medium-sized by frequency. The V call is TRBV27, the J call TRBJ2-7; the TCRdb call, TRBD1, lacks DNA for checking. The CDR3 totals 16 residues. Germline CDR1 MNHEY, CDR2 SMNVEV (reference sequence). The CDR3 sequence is CASSHRDREPPYEQYF.

This chain's CDR3 is CASSFPGRNQPQHF. The J gene is TRBJ1-5, the V gene TRBV6-2 or TRBV6-3; TCRdb's D call of TRBD1 is untestable without DNA. Germline V gene data show CDR1 as MNHEY and CDR2 as SVGEGT. CDR3 length equals 14 residues.

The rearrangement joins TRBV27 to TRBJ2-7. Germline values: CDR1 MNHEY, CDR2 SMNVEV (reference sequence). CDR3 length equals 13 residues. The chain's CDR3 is CASSSRPRYEQYF.